This TCR beta chain was documented in a study of blood T cell repertoires in COVID-19. Participants were aged about 18 to 100 years from around 24 US areas. Original data processing: How many nucleated cells were present was estimated from reference gene primer amplification. Profiled with immunoSEQ multiplex PCR; TCRdb holds only in-frame clones, not every one. V and J calls and clone size are copied from that table; D and trimming were computed from the DNA. Counted here are around 420,000 clones, nearly 90% occurring once; the ten biggest clones make up over 2%. Trimming cost V 4 bases and J 6 bases, with 10 bases left between them. CDR3 size: 13 residues. Germline V lookup: CDR1 SGHRS, CDR2 YFSETQ.

The sequencing input was PBMCs or T cells enriched from blood (not recorded which). This clonotype originated in a woman aged 40 to 55 with acute COVID-19. J is TRBJ1-4 and V is TRBV5-1, with D possibly being TRBD1 (5 bases). CDR3 region: CASSPRVDEKLFF. The CDR3 bases are TGCGCCAGCAGCCCCAGGGTGGATGAAAAACTGTTTTTT.